A few counts support the clone carrying this TCR beta chain. Its antigen is unidentified. Germline CDR1 ENHRY, CDR2 SYGVKD. V was pared by 3 bases and J by 9 bases, with 11 bases of the junction left unmatched. The CDR3 totals 16 residues. The data belong to a study of beta chain features in type 1 diabetes. Overall study context: All samples together contributed 90 million to 130 million sorted cells for examination.

CD45RO/CCR7/CD25/CD127/CD95/CD27 staining was used to isolate CD4+ naive, central memory, regulatory and stem cell-like memory cells by sorting. Study-level findings and limits: VDJ junctions from patients with type 1 diabetes contained fewer insertions and more deletions. Naive, central memory and Treg TCRB repertoires appeared more alike in patients than in healthy donors.

The sequenced template was cDNA made from the entire isolated RNA. Some clones are missing from TCRdb's copy, which holds only in-frame ones; the method was immunoSEQ multiplex PCR. The table shows under 900,000 clones, with about 17% occurring only once. The chain combines TRBV10-3 with TRBJ2-1; TRBD2 aligns across 10 bases. Sequenced input: naive CD4+ T cells from blood. This clonotype originated in a woman between 18 and 29 years old in good health. The CDR3 loop reads CAISDRSSGSGGEQFF. CDR3 DNA: TGTGCCATCAGTGATAGATCTAGCGGGAGTGGGGGTGAGCAGTTCTTC.